This T cell receptor beta chain originates from a study of shared clonotypes between healthy human individuals. Study as a whole: Three plates were used per donor for CD4 naive, three for CD4 memory, two for CD8 naive and one for CD8 memory. Study-wide findings and caveats: Blood alone was sampled, and tissue repertoires likely differ.

All of the donors resided in Nashville, Tennessee, and each was a Caucasian adult. This clone occurred a few times. Antigen unknown. TCRdb's copy holds only in-frame clones and misses some; the assay was immunoSEQ multiplex PCR. The repertoire holds about 1 million clones, with roughly 80% as singletons. V lost 7 bases to trimming and J lost 3 bases; unmatched junction nucleotides: 6. The CDR3 is 14 residues long. The germline V gene has CDR1 MNHNY and CDR2 SVGAGI (reference sequence). The sequence came from a young man in good health. V gene TRBV6-6 combines with J gene TRBJ1-1, with 9 bases lining up with TRBD1. The material sequenced was memory CD4+ T cells sorted from blood. Subset in this sample: CD45RA-negative fraction. The CDR3 protein is CASTRDREDTEAFF. The CDR3 DNA sequence: TGTGCCAGCACCCGGGACAGGGAGGACACTGAAGCTTTCTTT.